This T cell receptor (beta chain) is from a study of T cell repertoires in cytomegalovirus infection. This clonotype was detected ten times or more. Using its own MiXCR run on the reads, TCRdb lists one record per CDR3 protein. The table has 200,000 to 300,000 distinct CDR3 sequences, roughly an eighth seen once. This CDR3 is built from 15 residues. Germline V CDR1 and CDR2: SGHTA, FQGNSA. Unmatched junction bases numbered 9, after V lost 6 bases and J lost 5 bases. The rearrangement links TRBV7-2 to TRBJ2-7; 11 nucleotides line up with TRBD2. The sequence derives from a human donor in good health (CMV status not recorded). Some clones in this sample may be carry-over from other donors' samples. The material sequenced was PBMCs. This chain's CDR3 is CASRQGALAGDEQYF. The CDR3 bases are TGTGCCAGCAGACAAGGGGCACTAGCGGGAGACGAGCAGTACTTC.